This TCR beta chain came from a study of blood T cell repertoires in COVID-19. About the research overall: Material from acute and convalescent COVID-19 was sourced from the United States, Italy and Spain.

The CDR3 length is 15 residues. The germline V gene encodes CDR1 LNHDA and CDR2 SQIVND (reference sequence). The V segment lost 4 bases and the J segment 6 bases; nucleotides outside the gene matches: 6. All enrollees were roughly 18 to 100 years old and from fewer than 25 US areas. Either two negative PCRs, clearance, or symptom resolution qualified Cohort 3 donors as recovered. The table came from immunoSEQ multiplex PCR; TCRdb's copy has only in-frame clones and leaves some out. The profile shows more than 150,000 clones, roughly 87% of them singletons. This clone was detected a few times. The sequenced sample consisted of PBMCs or T cells enriched from blood (not recorded which). This chain joins TRBV19 and TRBJ1-4, with 9 bases that match TRBD1. The TCR was taken from a woman aged 45 to 65 who had recovered from COVID-19. The DNA of the CDR3 is TGTGCCAGTAGTACCAGGACAGGGGTCGATGAAAAACTGTTTTTT. Translation: CASSTRTGVDEKLFF.